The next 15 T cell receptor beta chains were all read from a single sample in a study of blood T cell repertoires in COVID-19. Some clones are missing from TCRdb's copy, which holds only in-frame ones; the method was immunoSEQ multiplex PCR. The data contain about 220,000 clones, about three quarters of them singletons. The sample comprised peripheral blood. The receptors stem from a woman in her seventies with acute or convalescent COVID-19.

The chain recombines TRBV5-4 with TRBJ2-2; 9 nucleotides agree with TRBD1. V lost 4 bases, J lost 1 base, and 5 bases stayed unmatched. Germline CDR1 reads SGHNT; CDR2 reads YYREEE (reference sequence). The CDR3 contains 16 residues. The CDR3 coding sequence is TGTGCCAGCAGCCCGCCGGGACAGGGGAACACCGGGGAGCTGTTTTTT. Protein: CASSPPGQGNTGELFF.

CDR3 residues: CASSLAETRGYTF. CDR3 coding DNA: TGTGCCAGCAGCTTAGCCGAAACTAGAGGCTACACCTTC. This chain links TRBV5-8 with TRBJ1-2; D remains ambiguous. Germline CDR1 SGHTS, CDR2 YDEGEE. V dropped 2 bases and J dropped 8 bases, with 13 bases sitting between them. The CDR3 totals 13 residues.

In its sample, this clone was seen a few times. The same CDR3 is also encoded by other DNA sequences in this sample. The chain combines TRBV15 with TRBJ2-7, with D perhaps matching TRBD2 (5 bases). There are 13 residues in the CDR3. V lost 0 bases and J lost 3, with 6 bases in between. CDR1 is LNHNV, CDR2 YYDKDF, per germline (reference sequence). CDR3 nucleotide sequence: TGTGCCACCAGCAGAGATCGGGGCTACGAGCAGTACTTC. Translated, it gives CATSRDRGYEQYF.

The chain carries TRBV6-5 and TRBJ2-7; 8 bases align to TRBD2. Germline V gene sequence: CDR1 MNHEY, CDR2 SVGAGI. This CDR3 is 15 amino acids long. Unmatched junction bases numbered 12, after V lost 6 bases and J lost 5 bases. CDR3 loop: CASSSGGGARNEQYF. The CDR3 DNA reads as TGTGCCAGCAGCTCCGGGGGGGGCGCAAGAAACGAGCAGTACTTC.

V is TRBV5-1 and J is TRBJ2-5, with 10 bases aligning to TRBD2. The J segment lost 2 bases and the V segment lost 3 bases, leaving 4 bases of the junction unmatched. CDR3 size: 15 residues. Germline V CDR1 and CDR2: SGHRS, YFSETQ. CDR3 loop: CASSSWTSGQETQYF. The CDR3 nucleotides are TGCGCCAGCAGCTCATGGACTAGCGGTCAAGAGACCCAGTACTTC.

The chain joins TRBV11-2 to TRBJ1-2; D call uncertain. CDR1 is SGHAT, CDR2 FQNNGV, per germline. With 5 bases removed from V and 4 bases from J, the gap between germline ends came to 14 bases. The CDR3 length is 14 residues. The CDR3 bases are TGTGCCAGCAGCCCAAAACCGGGAAGCTATGGCTACACCTTC. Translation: CASSPKPGSYGYTF.

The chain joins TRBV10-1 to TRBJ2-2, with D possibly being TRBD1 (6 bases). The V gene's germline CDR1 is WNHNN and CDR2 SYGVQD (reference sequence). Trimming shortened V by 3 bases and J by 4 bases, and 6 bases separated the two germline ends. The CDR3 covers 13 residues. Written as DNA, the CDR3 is TGCGCCAGCAGTGAAGGGGGCACCGGGGAGCTGTTTTTT. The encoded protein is CASSEGGTGELFF.

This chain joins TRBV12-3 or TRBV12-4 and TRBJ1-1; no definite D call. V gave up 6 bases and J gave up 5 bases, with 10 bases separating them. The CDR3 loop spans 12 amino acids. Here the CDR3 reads CASSLRWTEAFF. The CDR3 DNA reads TGTGCCAGCAGCCTCCGGTGGACTGAAGCTTTCTTT.

CDR3 residues: CASSLGTAPNEKLFF. The CDR3 nucleotides read TGCGCCAGCAGCTTGGGGACAGCCCCTAATGAAAAACTGTTTTTT. The chain combines TRBV5-1 with TRBJ1-4, with TRBD1 as a possible D gene (6 bases). CDR1 is SGHRS and CDR2 is YFSETQ in the germline V gene. There are 15 residues in the CDR3. V dropped 0 bases and J dropped 3 bases, with 9 bases sitting between them.

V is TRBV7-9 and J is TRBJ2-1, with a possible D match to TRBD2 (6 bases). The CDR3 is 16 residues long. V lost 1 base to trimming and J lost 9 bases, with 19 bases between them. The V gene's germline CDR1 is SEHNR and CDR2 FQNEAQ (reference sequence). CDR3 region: CASSLGGESLVGEQFF. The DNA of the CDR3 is TGTGCCAGCAGCTTAGGGGGGGAATCCCTCGTCGGTGAGCAGTTCTTC.

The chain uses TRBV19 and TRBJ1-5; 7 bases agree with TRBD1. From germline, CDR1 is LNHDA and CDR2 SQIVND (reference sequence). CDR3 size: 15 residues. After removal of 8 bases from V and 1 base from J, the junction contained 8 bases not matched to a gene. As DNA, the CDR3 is TGTGCCAGTTCTACGACAGGGAAAAGCAATCAGCCCCAGCATTTT. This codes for CASSTTGKSNQPQHF.

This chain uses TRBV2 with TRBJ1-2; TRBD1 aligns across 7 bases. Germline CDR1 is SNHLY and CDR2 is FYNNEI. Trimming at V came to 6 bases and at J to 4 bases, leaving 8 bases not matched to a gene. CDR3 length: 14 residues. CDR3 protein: CASSSRDRSYGYTF. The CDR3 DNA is TGTGCCAGCAGCTCCCGGGACAGAAGCTATGGCTACACCTTC.

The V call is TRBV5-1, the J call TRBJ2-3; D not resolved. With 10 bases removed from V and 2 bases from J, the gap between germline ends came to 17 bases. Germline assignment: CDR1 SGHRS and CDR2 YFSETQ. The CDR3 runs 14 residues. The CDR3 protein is CAPTPTTYTDTQYF. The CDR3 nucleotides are TGCGCCCCCACCCCCACTACATACACAGATACGCAGTATTTT.

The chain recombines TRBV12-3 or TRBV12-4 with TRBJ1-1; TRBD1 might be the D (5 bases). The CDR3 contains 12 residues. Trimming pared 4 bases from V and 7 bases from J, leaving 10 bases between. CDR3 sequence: CASSYQGLEAFF. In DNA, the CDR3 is TGTGCCAGCAGTTATCAGGGACTTGAAGCTTTCTTT.

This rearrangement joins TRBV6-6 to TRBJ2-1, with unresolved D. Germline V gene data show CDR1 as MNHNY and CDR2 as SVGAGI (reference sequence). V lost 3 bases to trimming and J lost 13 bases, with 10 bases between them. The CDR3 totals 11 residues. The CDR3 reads CASSYSGIQFF. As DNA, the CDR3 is TGTGCCAGCAGTTATTCAGGAATACAGTTCTTC.